This T cell receptor beta chain was recovered during a study of T cells expressing NK-cell markers. The overall study: It was sorted CD3+CD56+NKG2C+, CD3+CD56+NKG2C- and CD3+CD56-NKG2C+ T cells that supplied the TCR beta repertoires.

TCRdb reprocessed the 5' RACE reads and reports one entry per CDR3 protein, with no DNA. The sample table includes roughly 180,000 distinct CDR3 sequences. The germline gives CDR1 SNHLY, CDR2 FYNNEI. The CDR3 consists of 12 residues. The TCR comes from a woman between 18 and 70 years old in good health. The chain employs TRBV2 and TRBJ2-3. The material sequenced was blood T cells: a sorted CD56 or NKG2C T cell subset, CD4+ or CD8+ T cells, or bulk PBMC T cells (not recorded which). CDR3 loop: CASSAIDDTQYF.